The 7 T cell receptor beta chains below were found in one sample sequenced in a study of T cells in Graves' hyperthyroidism and ophthalmopathy (dated by TCRdb to 2018 to 2020). The library was generated by multiplex PCR. Instrument on record: Illumina HiSeq 2000. TCR beta CDR3 regions were amplified from RNA transcripts. A first-round RT-PCR of the TCR CDR3 used the HTBI primer set with the Qiagen OneStep RT-PCR kit. TCRdb took the public reads, trimmed them with fastp at Q25, ran MiXCR for clone calling and kept in-frame beta chains. Merged by CDR3 protein, the rows form single entries marked with the most common genes and DNA. A total of about 380,000 distinct CDR3 sequences appear in this sample, roughly 14% of them only once. 9.5% to 11% of the sample goes to the ten largest clones. Sequences were obtained from blood. These receptors all stem from a woman aged 60 to 75 with Graves' hyperthyroidism.

This clonotype has a count of ten or more. The V call is TRBV10-1, the J call TRBJ2-3; 12 nucleotides match TRBD2. The CDR3 contains 17 residues. The germline V gene encodes CDR1 WNHNN and CDR2 SYGVQD (reference sequence). Losses at the gene ends were 2 bases for V and 2 bases for J; bases not matched to a gene: 5. The CDR3 DNA is TGCGCCAGCAGTGAGGGGACTAGCGGGCCAGTCACAGATACGCAGTATTTT. This codes for CASSEGTSGPVTDTQYF.

This clonotype has a handful of counts. This chain joins TRBV15 and TRBJ2-3, with 8 nucleotides matching TRBD2. V shed 1 base, J shed 6 bases, and the junction held 18 bases outside the gene matches. CDR3 length: 19 residues. Germline lookup yields CDR1 LNHNV and CDR2 YYDKDF (reference sequence). This CDR3 reads CATSRGLRSGSTFRDTQYF. CDR3 nucleotides: TGTGCCACCAGCAGAGGACTTAGGAGCGGGAGTACCTTTAGGGATACGCAGTATTTT. The variable domain in full, with the rest retrieved from reference TRBV15 and TRBJ2-3, is DAMVIQNPRYQVTQFGKPVTLSCSQTLNHNVMYWYQQKSSQAPKLLFHYYDKDFNNEADTPDNFQSRRPNTSFCFLDIRSPGLGDTAMYLCATSRGLRSGSTFRDTQYFGPGTRLTVL.

The gene calls are TRBV19 and TRBJ1-2; 7 bases map to TRBD1. This CDR3 region has 15 residues. Unmatched junction bases numbered 7, after V lost 5 bases and J lost 1 base. Germline V gene data show CDR1 as LNHDA and CDR2 as SQIVND (reference sequence). The CDR3 DNA follows: TGTGCCAGTAGTTCGATCTACAGGGGTAACTATGGCTACACCTTC. Residues: CASSSIYRGNYGYTF.

Only a few counts were recorded for this clonotype. A much more abundant neighbour one base away suggests this may be a read error. The chain has TRBV5-1 and TRBJ2-1; D is possibly TRBD1 (5 bases). The CDR3 sequence is 15 residues long. Germline CDR1 is SGHRS and CDR2 is YFSETQ. Trimming stripped 0 bases from V and 12 bases from J, with 19 bases between. CDR3 in DNA: TGCGCCAGCAGCTTGGAGGGCCAGGGCAGAAGGGGGCAGTTCTTC. Translation gives CASSLEGQGRRGQFF.

This clonotype appeared many times. V gene TRBV12-3 or TRBV12-4 combines with J gene TRBJ2-7; D may be TRBD1 (6 bases). With 5 bases removed from V and 4 bases from J, the gap between germline ends came to 12 bases. CDR3 length equals 13 residues. The chain's CDR3 is CASSPPQGYEQYF. CDR3 in DNA: TGTGCCAGCAGTCCGCCACAGGGTTACGAGCAGTACTTC.

V gene TRBV7-9 combines with J gene TRBJ1-6; D possibly corresponds to TRBD1 (6 bases). There are 15 residues in the CDR3. V dropped 5 bases and J dropped 7 bases, with 15 bases sitting between them. Per germline, CDR1 SEHNR and CDR2 FQNEAQ (reference sequence). The CDR3 DNA sequence: TGTGCCAGCAGCCCCCCGGGGGCGGAGAATTCACCCCTCCACTTT. Translating it yields CASSPPGAENSPLHF.

This chain uses TRBV10-1 with TRBJ2-3; the D is unclear. This CDR3 has 15 residues. Between the trimmed V and J ends, which lost 0 bases and 0 bases, there was a span of 7 bases. Germline values: CDR1 WNHNN, CDR2 SYGVQD (reference sequence). The CDR3 here is CASSESLRSTDTQYF. CDR3 nucleotide sequence: TGCGCCAGCAGTGAGTCGTTGCGTAGCACAGATACGCAGTATTTT.